One and the same sample provided the 18 T cell receptor beta chains below, sequenced in a study of OX40 agonist ivuxolimab in advanced cancers. Sequencing used immunoSEQ multiplex PCR; TCRdb keeps in-frame clones, though not all of them. Here the sample spans more than 70,000 clones, roughly four fifths being singletons. The material was CD4+ or CD8+ T cells sorted from blood, obtained in a trial of the OX40 agonist ivuxolimab. Receptor source: an adult with an advanced solid tumor such as melanoma, head and neck, liver or kidney cancer.

The chain links TRBV18 to TRBJ2-1; D gene unclear. CDR1 and CDR2 (germline): KGHSH, LQKENI. This CDR3 is 15 amino acids long. Trimming shortened V by 6 bases and J by 0 bases, and 12 bases separated the two germline ends. DNA of the CDR3: TGTGCCAGCTCGTTCAGCGAGAGCTCCTACAATGAGCAGTTCTTC. Its protein product is CASSFSESSYNEQFF.

This chain connects TRBV5-1 to TRBJ2-2; TRBD1 matches 7 bases. The V gene end was trimmed by 0 bases and the J gene end by 5 bases; junction bases not matched to a gene: 4. This CDR3 is built from 15 residues. CDR1 and CDR2 from the germline V gene are SGHRS and YFSETQ. The CDR3: CASSLVGTATGELFF. CDR3 coding DNA: TGCGCCAGCAGCTTGGTTGGGACAGCAACCGGGGAGCTGTTTTTT.

This clone has just one count. The chain is built from TRBV28 and TRBJ1-5; D gene ambiguous. This CDR3 region has 13 residues. The V end lost 5 bases, the J end lost 9 bases, and 14 bases lay between the germline ends. Per germline, CDR1 MDHEN and CDR2 SYDVKM. CDR3: CASSPSIDRPQHF. In DNA form, the CDR3 reads TGTGCCAGCAGTCCCTCAATCGACCGGCCCCAGCATTTT.

The CDR3 region is CASSLLGLAGGTEQYF. In DNA, the CDR3 is TGCGCCAGCAGCTTGCTGGGACTAGCGGGAGGGACCGAGCAGTACTTC. The chain links TRBV5-1 to TRBJ2-7; TRBD2 aligns across 16 bases. V trimming: 1 base; J trimming: 6 bases; junction bases outside the gene matches: 4. CDR1 is SGHRS, CDR2 YFSETQ, per germline. The CDR3 has 16 residues.

In its sample, this clone was seen once. J is TRBJ1-1 and V is TRBV7-6; D ambiguous. Per the germline V gene, CDR1 is SGHVS and CDR2 is FNYEAQ. V was clipped by 1 base and J by 4 bases, with 7 bases between them. This CDR3 has 13 amino acids. As DNA, the CDR3 is TGTGCCAGCAGCTTAGAAAAGGGCACTGAAGCTTTCTTT. Translated: CASSLEKGTEAFF.

This sequence joins TRBV5-1 and TRBJ1-5; weak D call: TRBD1 (5 bases). The V end was cut by 3 bases, the J end by 2 bases, with 15 bases between. CDR3 length equals 16 residues. CDR1 is SGHRS, CDR2 YFSETQ, per germline. CDR3 DNA sequence: TGCGCCAGCAGCTGGTTGTTGGGGGATGGCAATCAGCCCCAGCATTTT. Its protein is CASSWLLGDGNQPQHF.

Many counts were recorded for this clone. The chain uses TRBV7-9 and TRBJ2-3; 10 nucleotides align to TRBD2. The CDR3 is made up of 15 amino acids. The germline CDR1 and CDR2 sequences are SEHNR and FQNEAQ (reference sequence). Trimming cost V 5 bases and J 5 bases; bases outside gene matches: 7. The CDR3 loop is CASSPLAGAGDTQYF. For the CDR3, the DNA is TGTGCCAGCAGCCCGCTAGCGGGAGCTGGAGATACGCAGTATTTT. Drawing the rest from reference TRBV7-9 and TRBJ2-3, the complete variable domain is DTGVSQNPRHKITKRGQNVTFRCDPISEHNRLYWYRQTLGQGPEFLTYFQNEAQLEKSRLLSDRFSAERPKGSFSTLEIQRTEQGDSAMYLCASSPLAGAGDTQYFGPGTRLTVL.

The chain employs TRBV7-2 and TRBJ2-2, with 7 bases matching TRBD2. Germline CDR1 SGHTA, CDR2 FQGNSA. Losses at the gene ends were 4 bases for V and 6 bases for J; bases not matched to a gene: 2. The length of the CDR3 is 13 residues. The CDR3 DNA follows: TGTGCCAGCAGCTCGACTAGCCCCGGGGAGCTGTTTTTT. Its translation: CASSSTSPGELFF.

This clone was detected only once. J is TRBJ2-1 and V is TRBV5-4, with D possibly being TRBD1 (6 bases). The germline V gene encodes CDR1 SGHNT and CDR2 YYREEE (reference sequence). V was pared by 1 base and J by 3 bases, with 11 bases between. CDR3 size: 15 residues. The CDR3 loop reads CASSLTGYSYNEQFF. The CDR3 region has the DNA TGTGCCAGCAGCTTGACAGGGTACAGCTACAATGAGCAGTTCTTC.

The chain is built from TRBV11-2 and TRBJ2-5; weak D call: TRBD1 (5 bases). CDR1 SGHAT and CDR2 FQNNGV come from the germline V gene. V was shortened by 5 bases and J by 4 bases, with 11 bases between the two germline ends. This CDR3 is built from 13 residues. The CDR3 DNA sequence: TGTGCCAGCAGCGGTACGACAGCAGAGACCCAGTACTTC. Residues: CASSGTTAETQYF. The full variable domain, in which reference TRBV11-2 and TRBJ2-5 provide the parts outside the CDR3, is EAGVAQSPRYKIIEKRQSVAFWCNPISGHATLYWYQQILGQGPKLLIQFQNNGVVDDSQLPKDRFSAERLKGVDSTLKIQPAKLEDSAVYLCASSGTTAETQYFGPGTRLLVL.

J is TRBJ1-2 and V is TRBV2, with TRBD1 as a possible D gene (5 bases). The ends were cut back, 4 bases at V and 4 bases at J, with 13 bases in the middle. Germline CDR1 reads SNHLY; CDR2 reads FYNNEI. There are 14 residues in the CDR3. The CDR3 region has the DNA TGTGCCAGCAGTGTAGGGGTGTCTACCTATGGCTACACCTTC. Translation gives CASSVGVSTYGYTF.

In its sample, this clone was seen a few times. V and J are TRBV6-5 and TRBJ1-6; tentatively, D is TRBD1 (5 bases). Trimming pared 7 bases from V and 8 bases from J, leaving 12 bases between. The CDR3 sequence is 13 residues long. Per the germline V gene, CDR1 is MNHEY and CDR2 is SVGAGI. The CDR3 is CASTRGFDSPLHF. The CDR3 nucleotides are TGTGCCAGCACACGGGGGTTTGATTCACCCCTCCACTTT.

The chain couples TRBV28 to TRBJ2-1, with a tentative D call TRBD1 (5 bases). CDR3 length: 15 amino acids. The germline CDR1 and CDR2 sequences are MDHEN and SYDVKM. V was shortened by 5 bases and J by 3 bases, with 14 bases between the two germline ends. This CDR3 reads CASSPGHSYYNEQFF. Here the CDR3 DNA reads TGTGCCAGCAGTCCCGGACATTCGTACTACAATGAGCAGTTCTTC.

The sample holds one count of this clone. The rearrangement joins TRBV5-6 to TRBJ2-5; D tentatively fits TRBD1 or TRBD2 (6 bases each). Between the trimmed V and J ends, which lost 4 bases and 5 bases, there was a span of 18 bases. This CDR3 region has 15 residues. Germline CDR1 SGHDT, CDR2 YYEEEE. The CDR3 sequence is CASSEDLQGGETQYF. CDR3 sequence (DNA): TGTGCCAGCAGCGAGGACTTACAAGGGGGGGAGACCCAGTACTTC.

This clone was seen only a few times. V and J are TRBV10-2 and TRBJ2-5, with D tentatively TRBD1 (6 bases). The CDR3 runs 12 residues. Germline CDR1 reads WSHSY; CDR2 reads SAAADI. Trimming removed 0 bases from V and 9 bases from J, with 8 bases in between. In DNA form, the CDR3 reads TGCGCCAGCAGTGAGTCACAGGGCCCCCAGTACTTC. The encoded protein is CASSESQGPQYF.

The chain uses TRBV29-1 and TRBJ1-2; the match to TRBD1 covers 7 bases. V was clipped by 6 bases and J by 8 bases; unmatched bases: 9. Germline V gene sequence: CDR1 SQVTM, CDR2 ANQGSEA. This CDR3 contains 12 residues. CDR3 sequence: CSVQQGSMGYTF. As DNA, the CDR3 is TGCAGCGTCCAACAGGGGTCTATGGGCTACACCTTC. The variable domain in full, with the rest retrieved from reference TRBV29-1 and TRBJ1-2, is SAVISQKPSRDICQRGTSLTIQCQVDSQVTMMFWYRQQPGQSLTLIATANQGSEATYESGFVIDKFPISRPNLTFSTLTVSNMSPEDSSIYLCSVQQGSMGYTFGSGTRLTVV.

V is TRBV28 and J is TRBJ1-2; 8 bases match TRBD1. V lost 6 bases, J lost 3 bases, and 6 bases stayed unmatched. The length of the CDR3 is 14 residues. The germline CDR1 and CDR2 sequences are MDHEN and SYDVKM. The CDR3: CASRFRGRDYGYTF. The CDR3 coding sequence is TGTGCCAGCAGATTCAGGGGGCGCGACTATGGCTACACCTTC.

This chain joins TRBV28 and TRBJ2-1; 8 bases align to TRBD1. After removal of 5 bases from V and 0 bases from J, the junction contained 9 bases not matched to a gene. The CDR3 is 17 residues long. The germline V gene encodes CDR1 MDHEN and CDR2 SYDVKM. Here the CDR3 DNA reads TGTGCCAGCAGTACGACCTCCGGGACAGGCTCCTACAATGAGCAGTTCTTC. Amino acids: CASSTTSGTGSYNEQFF.